The TCR beta chain under discussion was sequenced for a study of blood T cells in healthy people across ages. Next came a second PCR, run for roughly 6 to 11 cycles, which used a sample-barcoded 5' primer along with a J-beta primer mix. TCRdb called the 5' RACE reads again in MiXCR, with one record for every CDR3 protein. Of some 760,000 distinct CDR3 sequences in the sample, 25% were seen once. This clonotype appeared a few times. A read error may account for a junction end that differs from germline. The data also belong to a second study, concerning T cells of mothers and their children.

The receptor's source is a boy under 18 in good health. Material: blood.

This CDR3 reads CASSSQGAADGYAF. The CDR3 nucleotides read TGTGCCAGCAGCTCACAGGGGGCGGCCGATGGCTACGCCTTC. J is TRBJ1-2 and V is TRBV5-6; 9 bases fit TRBD1. CDR1 is SGHDT, CDR2 YYEEEE, per germline. CDR3 size: 14 residues.